The 18 T cell receptor beta chains in this list originate from one sample, sequenced in a study of PD-1 blockade in classical Hodgkin lymphoma. Time point here: cycle 4 day 1 (C4D1), after more than five weeks of nivolumab. Every patient experienced relapse after autologous stem cell transplantation, and brentuximab vedotin exposure varied. Assay used: immunoSEQ multiplex PCR; TCRdb lists only in-frame clones, some missing. Among tens of thousands of clones listed, about 75% were seen once. Specimen: peripheral blood mononuclear cells (PBMCs), collected before the fourth cycle of nivolumab. The receptor source for this set is a human donor with classical Hodgkin lymphoma.

The rearrangement uses TRBV7-3 and TRBJ2-6; D unresolved. The CDR3 runs 14 residues. The germline V gene has CDR1 SGHTA and CDR2 FQGTGA. Trimming left V 3 bases short and J 3 bases short, with 6 bases between. As DNA, the CDR3 is TGTGCCAGCAGCTTGGGTCTTGGGGCCAACGTCCTGACTTTC. It is translated as CASSLGLGANVLTF.

This chain uses TRBV6-5 with TRBJ1-1; no reliable D call. In germline, CDR1 is MNHEY, CDR2 SVGAGI. V lost 8 bases and J 2 bases, leaving 12 bases between the germline ends. CDR3 length: 13 residues. In nucleotides, the CDR3 is TGTGCCAGCCGGCGGAGCCCCAACACTGAAGCTTTCTTT. Translation: CASRRSPNTEAFF.

The chain has TRBV28 and TRBJ2-3, with D hard to call. This CDR3 is 14 amino acids long. Trimming cost V 3 bases and J 6 bases, with 13 bases left between them. Per germline, CDR1 MDHEN and CDR2 SYDVKM. The CDR3: CASSFNGVRDTQYF. CDR3 sequence (DNA): TGTGCCAGCAGTTTTAACGGCGTGAGGGATACGCAGTATTTT.

V gene TRBV9 combines with J gene TRBJ2-7; 7 bases map to TRBD1. The CDR3 totals 15 residues. CDR1 and CDR2 from the germline V gene are SGDLS and YYNGEE. V shed 0 bases and J 2 bases; nucleotides not matched to a gene: 5. The CDR3 DNA sequence: TGTGCCAGCAGCGTAGGGGGGACAGACACCTACGAGCAGTACTTC. It yields the protein CASSVGGTDTYEQYF.

The rearrangement joins TRBV6-4 to TRBJ2-3, with D perhaps matching TRBD2 (6 bases). Trimming removed 6 bases from V and 0 bases from J, with 13 bases in between. The germline gives CDR1 MRHNA, CDR2 SNTAGT. This CDR3 contains 15 residues. The CDR3 DNA is TGTGCCAGCAGCCGGGAGTTCTCTAGCACAGATACGCAGTATTTT. It encodes CASSREFSSTDTQYF.

The chain employs TRBV6-5 and TRBJ1-1; 9 bases are a match to TRBD1. The germline V gene encodes CDR1 MNHEY and CDR2 SVGAGI. The CDR3 is 15 residues long. J lost 5 bases, V lost 7 bases, and 11 bases had no gene match. The CDR3 loop is CASTLLATGGTEAFF. CDR3 nucleotides: TGTGCCAGCACCCTCCTTGCGACAGGGGGAACTGAAGCTTTCTTT.

This clone appeared once. The rearrangement joins TRBV27 to TRBJ2-2, with TRBD2 matching over 10 bases. Germline V gene sequence: CDR1 MNHEY, CDR2 SMNVEV (reference sequence). CDR3 size: 18 residues. The junction had 16 bases not matched to a gene; V was cut back by 5 bases and J by 7 bases. This CDR3 reads CASSPPSSGRAINGELFF. CDR3 sequence (DNA): TGTGCCAGCAGTCCCCCGAGCAGCGGGAGGGCCATCAACGGGGAGCTGTTTTTT.

V usage is TRBV19 and J usage is TRBJ2-2; the D gene is possibly TRBD1 (6 bases). Germline-derived CDR1 and CDR2 are LNHDA and SQIVND (reference sequence). The CDR3 loop spans 15 amino acids. V shed 3 bases and J shed 3 bases, with 11 bases lying between them. The DNA of the CDR3 is TGTGCCAGTAGTATTATCCAGGGGTACACCGGGGAGCTGTTTTTT. This sequence encodes CASSIIQGYTGELFF.

This chain links TRBV29-1 with TRBJ2-7; the D gene could be TRBD1 or TRBD2 (6 bases each). Germline CDR1 SQVTM, CDR2 ANQGSEA. V was cut by 6 bases and J by 6 bases, with 15 bases left in between. The CDR3 consists of 12 residues. CDR3 coding DNA: TGCAGCGTCGACTCCGGAGGGGGCGAGCAGTACTTC. This sequence encodes CSVDSGGGEQYF.

This rearrangement joins TRBV5-4 to TRBJ1-2; 7 nucleotides match TRBD1. The CDR3 is made up of 14 amino acids. CDR1 is SGHNT, CDR2 YYREEE, per germline (reference sequence). Trimming took 2 bases from V and 2 from J; bases not matched to a gene: 3. In DNA, the CDR3 is TGTGCCAGCAGCTTCCCACAGGGGAACTATGGCTACACCTTC. It yields the protein CASSFPQGNYGYTF.

The chain is built from TRBV19 and TRBJ2-7; 7 positions match TRBD1. With V trimmed by 5 bases and J by 4 bases, 11 bases remained unmatched. The CDR3 length is 15 residues. The germline CDR1 and CDR2 sequences are LNHDA and SQIVND (reference sequence). The CDR3 region is CASSESVRGKYEQYF. CDR3 sequence (DNA): TGTGCCAGTAGTGAATCGGTCAGGGGGAAGTACGAGCAGTACTTC.

CDR3 nucleotide sequence: TGCGCCAGCAGCGTGAGTTCGCCAGCCTCTGGAAACACCATATATTTT. This codes for CASSVSSPASGNTIYF. The V call is TRBV4-3, the J call TRBJ1-3; no clear D. The CDR3 covers 16 residues. Germline CDR1 reads LGHNA; CDR2 reads YSLEER. Trimming cost V 5 bases and J 0 bases, with 14 bases left between them.

The CDR3 spells CASRSRSGTAQYF. CDR3 sequence (DNA): TGTGCCAGCAGGAGCCGCAGCGGGACTGCGCAGTATTTT. The chain recombines TRBV2 with TRBJ2-3; TRBD2 agrees at 7 bases. The trim removed 6 bases at V and 10 bases at J, leaving 10 bases unmatched. The CDR3 sequence is 13 residues long. Germline CDR1 is SNHLY and CDR2 is FYNNEI. The variable domain in full, completed from reference TRBV2 and TRBJ2-3, reads EPEVTQTPSHQVTQMGQEVILRCVPISNHLYFYWYRQILGQKVEFLVSFYNNEISEKSEIFDDQFSVERPDGSNFTLKIRSTKLEDSAMYFCASRSRSGTAQYFGPGTRLTVL.

The chain has TRBV13 and TRBJ2-1, with D maybe TRBD2 (5 bases). The CDR3 loop spans 15 amino acids. From germline, CDR1 is PRHDT and CDR2 FYEKMQ (reference sequence). V was trimmed by 7 bases and J by 8 bases, leaving 21 bases between them. CDR3 DNA: TGTGCCAGCAAAAACCCGATCGATTGGGGAGATGAGCAGTTCTTC. This encodes CASKNPIDWGDEQFF.

Only one count was recorded for this clone. This rearrangement joins TRBV14 to TRBJ2-2, with D maybe TRBD1 (6 bases). Germline V lookup: CDR1 SGHDN, CDR2 FVKESK. The CDR3 extends over 15 amino acids. Trimming took off 2 bases at V and 7 bases at J, with 14 bases between the two ends. Here the CDR3 reads CASSQNMGTHGELFF. DNA for the CDR3: TGTGCCAGCAGCCAAAATATGGGGACACACGGGGAGCTGTTTTTT.

The chain carries TRBV9 and TRBJ1-1; a weak D match, TRBD1 (6 bases). The length of the CDR3 is 15 residues. CDR1 and CDR2 from the germline V gene are SGDLS and YYNGEE. Trimming removed 3 bases at V and 1 base at J, with 13 bases between. The CDR3 DNA follows: TGTGCCAGCAGCGCCTATACAGGGCGGAACACTGAAGCTTTCTTT. It specifies CASSAYTGRNTEAFF.

The chain recombines TRBV14 with TRBJ2-7, with 9 bases fitting TRBD1. This CDR3 spans 15 amino acids. Looked up from germline, CDR1 is SGHDN and CDR2 is FVKESK. Trimming took 4 bases from V and 0 from J; bases not matched to a gene: 4. The chain's CDR3 is CASSRDRASSYEQYF. CDR3 nucleotide sequence: TGTGCCAGCAGCCGGGACAGGGCCAGCTCCTACGAGCAGTACTTC.

This clone turned up a few times. V is TRBV19 and J is TRBJ1-1; D may be TRBD1 (6 bases). CDR3 length equals 15 residues. CDR1 LNHDA and CDR2 SQIVND come from the germline V gene (reference sequence). Trimming took 3 bases from V and 5 from J, leaving 16 bases between them. The CDR3 spells CASSITGTGWTEAFF. The CDR3, as DNA: TGTGCCAGTAGTATTACAGGGACGGGGTGGACTGAAGCTTTCTTT.